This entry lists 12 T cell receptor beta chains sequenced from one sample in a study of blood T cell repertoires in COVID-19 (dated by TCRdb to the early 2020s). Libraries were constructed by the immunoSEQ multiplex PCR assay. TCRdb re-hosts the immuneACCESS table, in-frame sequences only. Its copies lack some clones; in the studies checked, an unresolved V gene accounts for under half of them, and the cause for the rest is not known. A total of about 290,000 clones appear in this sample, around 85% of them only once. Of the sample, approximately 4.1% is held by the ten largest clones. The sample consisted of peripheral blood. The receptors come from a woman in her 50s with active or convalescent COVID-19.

Here the CDR3 reads CASSPGLAGGPSYEQYF. CDR3 sequence (DNA): TGTGCCAGCAGCCCGGGACTAGCGGGAGGGCCCTCCTACGAGCAGTACTTC. The chain couples TRBV5-4 to TRBJ2-7; TRBD2 matches at 16 bases. The V gene end was trimmed by 4 bases and the J gene end by 0 bases; junction bases not matched to a gene: 4. The CDR3 loop spans 17 amino acids. Germline lookup yields CDR1 SGHNT and CDR2 YYREEE (reference sequence).

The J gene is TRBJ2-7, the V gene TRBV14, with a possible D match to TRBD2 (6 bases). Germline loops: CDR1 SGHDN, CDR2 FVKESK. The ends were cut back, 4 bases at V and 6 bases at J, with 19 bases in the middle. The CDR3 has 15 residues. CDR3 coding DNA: TGTGCCAGCAGCCGCCAGGCTAGCGTGGGTGGCGAGCAGTACTTC. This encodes CASSRQASVGGEQYF.

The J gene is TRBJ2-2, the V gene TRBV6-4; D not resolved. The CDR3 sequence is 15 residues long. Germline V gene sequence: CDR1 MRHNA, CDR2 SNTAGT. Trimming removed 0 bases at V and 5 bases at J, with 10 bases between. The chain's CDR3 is CASSDSVAPTGELFF. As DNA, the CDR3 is TGTGCCAGCAGTGACTCAGTGGCTCCGACCGGGGAGCTGTTTTTT.

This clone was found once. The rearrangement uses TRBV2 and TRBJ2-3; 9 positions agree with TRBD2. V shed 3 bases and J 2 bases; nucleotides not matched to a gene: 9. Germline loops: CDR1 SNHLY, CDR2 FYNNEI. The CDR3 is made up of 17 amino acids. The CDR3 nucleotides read TGTGCCAGCAGTGAGTTGACTAGCGGCGCCTACACAGATACGCAGTATTTT. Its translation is CASSELTSGAYTDTQYF.

The CDR3 coding sequence is TGTGCCAGCAGCTTAGAAAGACTAGCGGGCGTAGATACGCAGTATTTT. This encodes CASSLERLAGVDTQYF. The genes are TRBV7-8 and TRBJ2-3; 10 bases fit TRBD2. With 1 base clipped from V and 5 bases from J, the junction kept 6 bases outside the gene matches. Per germline, CDR1 SGHVS and CDR2 FQNEAQ. The CDR3 runs to 16 residues.

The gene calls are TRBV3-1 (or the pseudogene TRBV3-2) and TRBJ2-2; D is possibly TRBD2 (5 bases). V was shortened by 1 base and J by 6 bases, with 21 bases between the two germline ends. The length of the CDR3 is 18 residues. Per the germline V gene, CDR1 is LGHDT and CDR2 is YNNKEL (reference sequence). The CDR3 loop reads CASSQVKARLGSAGELFF. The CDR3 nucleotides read TGTGCCAGCAGCCAAGTGAAAGCGCGCCTAGGGAGTGCCGGGGAGCTGTTTTTT.

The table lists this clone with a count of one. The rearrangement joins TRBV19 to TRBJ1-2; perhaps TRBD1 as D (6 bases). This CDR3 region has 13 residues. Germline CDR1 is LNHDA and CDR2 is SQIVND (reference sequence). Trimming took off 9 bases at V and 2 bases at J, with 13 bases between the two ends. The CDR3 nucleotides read TGTGCCAGCAGCAGGACAGCAAACTATGGCTACACCTTC. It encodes CASSRTANYGYTF.

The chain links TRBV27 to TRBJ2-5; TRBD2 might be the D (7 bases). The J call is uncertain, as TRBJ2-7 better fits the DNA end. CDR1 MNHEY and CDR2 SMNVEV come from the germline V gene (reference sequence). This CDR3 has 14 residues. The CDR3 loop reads CASSHGTGGHEQYF. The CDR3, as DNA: TGTGCCAGCAGTCATGGGACGGGGGGCCACGAGCAGTACTTC.

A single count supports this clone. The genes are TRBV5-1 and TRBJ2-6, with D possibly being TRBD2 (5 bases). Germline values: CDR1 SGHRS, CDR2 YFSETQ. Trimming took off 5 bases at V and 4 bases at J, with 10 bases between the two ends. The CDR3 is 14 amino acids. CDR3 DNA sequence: TGCGCCAGCAGTTCGGGGTCGGGGGCCAACGTCCTGACTTTC. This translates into CASSSGSGANVLTF.

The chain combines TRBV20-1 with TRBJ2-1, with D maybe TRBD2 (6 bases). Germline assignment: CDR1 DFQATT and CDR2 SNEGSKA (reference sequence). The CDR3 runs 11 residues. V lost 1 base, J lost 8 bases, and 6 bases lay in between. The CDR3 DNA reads TGCAGTGCTAGAGGGGACTATGAGCAGTTCTTC. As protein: CSARGDYEQFF.

CDR3 sequence: CSVDPGAPTEAFF. CDR3 nucleotide sequence: TGCAGCGTTGATCCAGGGGCGCCCACTGAAGCTTTCTTT. This chain links TRBV29-1 with TRBJ1-1; D is possibly TRBD1 (6 bases). This CDR3 comprises 13 residues. CDR1 and CDR2 from the germline V gene are SQVTM and ANQGSEA. The ends were cut back, 3 bases at V and 4 bases at J, with 12 bases in the middle.

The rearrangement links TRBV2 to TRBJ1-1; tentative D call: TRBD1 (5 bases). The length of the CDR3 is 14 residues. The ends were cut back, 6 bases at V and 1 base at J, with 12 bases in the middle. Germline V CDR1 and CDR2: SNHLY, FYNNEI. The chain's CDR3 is CASRGLRGNTEAFF. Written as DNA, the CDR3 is TGTGCCAGCAGGGGTCTAAGGGGGAACACTGAAGCTTTCTTT.